This TCR beta chain appears in the sequencing data of a study of molecular identifiers for immune sequencing clone quantification. Study-level information: Replicates split RNA from around 20,000 or 99,000 naive CD8 cells five ways, and the researchers sequenced four portions.

Turning to this clonotype: Its target is not known.

Germline V gene sequence: CDR1 SGHRS, CDR2 YFSETQ. This CDR3 region has 17 residues. V shed 1 base and J shed 1 base, with 17 bases lying between them. Naive CD8 T cell sorting was performed on the CD8+CD4-CCR7+CD45RA+ phenotype. Study-wide points: For effector cells, clones above 20 RNA copies held over 97% of molecules; for naive cells, under 1%.

Previously published methods and listed TCR primers were used for the bulk TCR libraries. TCRdb reprocessed the PCR reads with MiXCR, giving one entry per CDR3 protein. Among tens of thousands of distinct CDR3 sequences, roughly 25% were seen once, and the ten largest hold 0.75% to 0.9%. This receptor was obtained from a human donor in good health. Some libraries in this study had Jurkat cell RNA spiked in. V is TRBV5-1 and J is TRBJ1-1; D may be TRBD1 (5 bases). The specimen was naive CD8+ T cells from blood, with Jurkat cell RNA spiked in. Noted subset: FACS-sorted CD8+CD4-CCR7+CD45RA+ naive T cells. CDR3 in DNA: TGCGCCAGCAGCTTGAGCAGGCATGGGGACGCGAACACTGAAGCTTTCTTT. Translating gives CASSLSRHGDANTEAFF.